This T cell receptor (beta chain) was recorded in a study of Graves' ophthalmopathy and Graves' hyperthyroidism. Findings and limits, study-wide: The model predicted progression of ophthalmopathy with a sensitivity of more than 60%, and its specificity was 72.22%. Most thyroid clonotypes with frequency above 0.001 were detected in blood too.

This clonotype has a count of ten or more. Its matching antigen is unknown. The germline V gene encodes CDR1 MNHNS and CDR2 SASEGT. V shed 10 bases and J shed 4 bases, with 20 bases lying between them. This CDR3 contains 14 residues. Amplifying from RNA transcripts, the study obtained TCR beta CDR3 regions. First-round RT-PCR relied on HTBI primers, and a second-round multiplex PCR came next. TCRdb ran MiXCR on the multiplex PCR reads and lists one entry per CDR3 protein. The sample shows roughly 300,000 distinct CDR3 sequences, 15% to 20% of them seen only once. Ophthalmopathic donors had moderate-to-severe activity, CAS ≥3 and NOSPECS ≥4, with disease that had lasted under 3 months.

V is TRBV6-1 and J is TRBJ2-7; D might be TRBD1 (6 bases). Source material: peripheral blood. The sequence derives from an adult man with Graves' ophthalmopathy. The CDR3 protein is CAIRGTFRTYEQYF. CDR3 nucleotides: TGTGCCATCAGGGGCACCTTTAGGACTTACGAGCAGTACTTC.